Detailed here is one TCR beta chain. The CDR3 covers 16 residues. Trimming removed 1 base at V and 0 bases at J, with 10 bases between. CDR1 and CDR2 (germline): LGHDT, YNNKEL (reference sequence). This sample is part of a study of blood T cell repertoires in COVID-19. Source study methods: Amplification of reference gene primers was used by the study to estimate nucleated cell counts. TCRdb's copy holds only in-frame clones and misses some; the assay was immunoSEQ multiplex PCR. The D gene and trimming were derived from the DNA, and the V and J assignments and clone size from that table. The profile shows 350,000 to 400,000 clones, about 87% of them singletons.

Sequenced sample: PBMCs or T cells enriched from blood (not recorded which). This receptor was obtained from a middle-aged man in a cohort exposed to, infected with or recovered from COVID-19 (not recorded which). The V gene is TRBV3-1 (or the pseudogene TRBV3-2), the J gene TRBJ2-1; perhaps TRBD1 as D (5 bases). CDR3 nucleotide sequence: TGTGCCAGCAGCCAAGGGGGCTGGGGCTCCTACAATGAGCAGTTCTTC. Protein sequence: CASSQGGWGSYNEQFF.